This T cell receptor (beta chain) was found in a study of blood T cell repertoires in COVID-19 (dated by TCRdb to between 2020 and 2021). Study-wide context: The collaborator samples originated in the United States, Italy and Spain and spanned the acute and convalescent phases of COVID-19. The material from the prospective study consisted of cDNA or gDNA derived from T cells, B-cell-depleted T cells, or PBMCs. The dataset comprised deeply sampled blood TCRbeta repertoires from subjects exposed to, actively infected with, or recovered from COVID-19. HLA class I and class II types, where available, came from metadata supplied by the sample provider rather than from assay-based typing. The samples were drawn from the first 160 participants of the ongoing ImmuneRACE study and from 1,254 subjects provided by 6 global collaborators. Sample metadata almost always included a de-identified subject ID, COVID-19 status, age in years and sex. The repertoires were released in a freely available public database intended as a resource for research on the immune response to SARS-CoV-2.

A second Seattle source provided samples from volunteer blood donors who had recovered from COVID-19. Each collaborating institution followed its own protocols to collect whole blood in K2EDTA tubes. For TCRbeta analysis, collaborators shipped samples as frozen whole blood, isolated PBMCs, or DNA extracted from either of those sample types. Paper-wide results and their limitations: The quantity of clinical and demographic metadata differed by source and by participant and was supplied without curation.

TCRbeta CDR3 regions were amplified from genomic DNA using the immunoSEQ Assay, a bias-controlled multiplex PCR. Per the original workflow: The number of nucleated cells in each sample was estimated from the amplification of reference gene primers within the assay. To quantify the absolute abundance of each unique TCRbeta CDR3 rearrangement, sequence reads were collapsed and filtered. For each sample, productive Simpson clonality was calculated as the square root of Simpson's diversity index over productive rearrangements. TCRdb mirrors the immuneACCESS table, restricted to in-frame sequences. Some clones are absent from its copies; in checked studies, under half trace to an unresolved V gene, and the reason for the others is unknown. Clone size and the V and J calls come from that table; the DNA yielded D and trimming. The sample has approximately 210,000 clones on record, roughly 90% of them singletons. The top ten clonotypes cover 6.2% of the sample.

Notes on this clone: Its recognized antigen is unknown. Per-base qualities were not stored, and no clone one base away is much larger.

The sequence was obtained from a woman aged 40 to 55 who had recovered from COVID-19. Material: peripheral blood.

The nucleotide sequence reads TGTGCCAGCAGTAGATTAGAGGGGGTGGGAGGCTACACCTTC. It translates as CASSRLEGVGGYTF. The chain couples TRBV6-5 to TRBJ1-2; TRBD1 is possibly the D segment (6 matching bases). CDR1 and CDR2 are drawn from the germline V gene: MNHEY, SVGAGI. The V and J ends are trimmed by 5 bases and 8 bases, leaving 18 bases between them. The CDR3 runs 14 amino acids, cysteine and phenylalanine included. The retained sequence is limited to the CDR3, 42 bases, with the frame set at the first base.